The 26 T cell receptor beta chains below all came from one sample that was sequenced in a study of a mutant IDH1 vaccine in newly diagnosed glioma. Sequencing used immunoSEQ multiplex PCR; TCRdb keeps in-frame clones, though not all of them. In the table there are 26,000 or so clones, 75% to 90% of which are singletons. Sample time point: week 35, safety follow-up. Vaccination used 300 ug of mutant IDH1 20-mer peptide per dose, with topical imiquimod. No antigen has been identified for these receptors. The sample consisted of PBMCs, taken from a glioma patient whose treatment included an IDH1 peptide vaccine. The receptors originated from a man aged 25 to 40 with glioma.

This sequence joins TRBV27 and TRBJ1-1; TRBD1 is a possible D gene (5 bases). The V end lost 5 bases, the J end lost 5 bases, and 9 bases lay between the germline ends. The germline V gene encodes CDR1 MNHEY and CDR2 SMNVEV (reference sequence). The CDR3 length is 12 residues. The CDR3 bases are TGTGCCAGCAGTCCGCAGGGAACTGAAGCTTTCTTT. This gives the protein CASSPQGTEAFF.

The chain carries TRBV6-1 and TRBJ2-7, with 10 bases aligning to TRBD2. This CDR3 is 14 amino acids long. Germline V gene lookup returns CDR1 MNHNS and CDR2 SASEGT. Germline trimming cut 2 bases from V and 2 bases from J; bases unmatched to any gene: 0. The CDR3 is CASSELAGAYEQYF. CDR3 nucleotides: TGTGCCAGCAGTGAACTAGCGGGAGCCTACGAGCAGTACTTC.

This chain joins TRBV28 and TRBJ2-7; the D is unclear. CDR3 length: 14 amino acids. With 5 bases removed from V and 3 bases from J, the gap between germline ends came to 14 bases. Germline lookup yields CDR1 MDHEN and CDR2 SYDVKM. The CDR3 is CASSQNGVGYEQYF. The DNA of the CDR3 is TGTGCCAGCAGTCAGAATGGGGTGGGCTACGAGCAGTACTTC.

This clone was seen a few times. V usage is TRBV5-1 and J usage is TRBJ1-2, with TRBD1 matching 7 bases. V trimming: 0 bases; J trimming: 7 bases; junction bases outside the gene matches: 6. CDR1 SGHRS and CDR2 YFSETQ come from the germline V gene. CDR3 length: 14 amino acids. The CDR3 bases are TGCGCCAGCAGCTTGGCCGGGACAGAGGTTGGCTACACCTTC. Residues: CASSLAGTEVGYTF.

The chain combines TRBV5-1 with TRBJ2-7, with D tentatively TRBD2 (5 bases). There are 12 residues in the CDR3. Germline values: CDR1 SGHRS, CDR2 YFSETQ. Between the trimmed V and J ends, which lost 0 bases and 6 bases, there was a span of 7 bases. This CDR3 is CASSLGGPEQYF. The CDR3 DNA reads TGCGCCAGCAGCTTGGGAGGGCCCGAGCAGTACTTC.

The CDR3 region is CASSWTSGRETQYF. In DNA, the CDR3 is TGTGCCAGCAGTTGGACTAGCGGGAGAGAGACCCAGTACTTC. The J gene is TRBJ2-5, the V gene TRBV6-5; 13 bases are a match to TRBD2. In germline, CDR1 is MNHEY, CDR2 SVGAGI. This CDR3 is built from 14 residues. The V segment lost 4 bases and the J segment 4 bases; nucleotides outside the gene matches: 0.

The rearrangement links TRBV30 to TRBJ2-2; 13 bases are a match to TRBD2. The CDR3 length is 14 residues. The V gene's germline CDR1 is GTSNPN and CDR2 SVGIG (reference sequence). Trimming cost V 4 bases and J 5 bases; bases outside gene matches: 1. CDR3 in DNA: TGTGCCTGGACGACTAGCGGGGGGACCGGGGAGCTGTTTTTT. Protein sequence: CAWTTSGGTGELFF.

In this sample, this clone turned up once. Here the CDR3 reads CASSYRQYNEQFF. In nucleotides, the CDR3 is TGTGCCAGCAGTTATCGGCAGTACAATGAGCAGTTCTTC. The rearrangement links TRBV6-5 to TRBJ2-1, with D unclear. CDR1 is MNHEY, CDR2 SVGAGI, per germline. Trimming removed 3 bases from V and 4 bases from J, with 7 bases in between. The CDR3 sequence is 13 residues long.

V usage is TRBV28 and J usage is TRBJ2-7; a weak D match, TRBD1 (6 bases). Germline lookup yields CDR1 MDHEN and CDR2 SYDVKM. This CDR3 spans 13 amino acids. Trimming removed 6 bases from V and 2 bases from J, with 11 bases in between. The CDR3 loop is CASSEDSTYEQYF. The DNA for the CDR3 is TGTGCCAGCAGCGAGGACAGCACCTACGAGCAGTACTTC.

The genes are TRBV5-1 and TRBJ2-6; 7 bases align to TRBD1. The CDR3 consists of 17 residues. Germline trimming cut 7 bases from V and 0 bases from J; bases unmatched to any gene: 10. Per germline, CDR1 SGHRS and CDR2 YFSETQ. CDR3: CASSSGTAISGANVLTF. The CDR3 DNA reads TGCGCCAGCTCGAGTGGGACAGCAATCTCTGGGGCCAACGTCCTGACTTTC.

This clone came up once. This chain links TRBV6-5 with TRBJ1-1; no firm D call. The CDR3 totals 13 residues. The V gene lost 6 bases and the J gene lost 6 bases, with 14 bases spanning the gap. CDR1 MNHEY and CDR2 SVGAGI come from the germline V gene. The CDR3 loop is CASRPQVGSEAFF. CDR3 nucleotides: TGTGCCAGCAGACCTCAGGTTGGGTCTGAAGCTTTCTTT.

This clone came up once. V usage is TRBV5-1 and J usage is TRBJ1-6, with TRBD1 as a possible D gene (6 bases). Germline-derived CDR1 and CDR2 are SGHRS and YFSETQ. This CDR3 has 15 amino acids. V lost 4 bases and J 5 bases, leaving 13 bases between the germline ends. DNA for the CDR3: TGCGCCAGCAGCCGCCGCCAGGGGCATAATTCACCCCTCCACTTT. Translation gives CASSRRQGHNSPLHF.

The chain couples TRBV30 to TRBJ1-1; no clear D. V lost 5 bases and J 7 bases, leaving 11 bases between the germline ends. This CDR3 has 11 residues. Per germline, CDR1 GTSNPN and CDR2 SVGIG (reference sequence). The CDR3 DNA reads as TGTGCCTGGGCCGAGAGGCTTGAAGCTTTCTTT. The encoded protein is CAWAERLEAFF.

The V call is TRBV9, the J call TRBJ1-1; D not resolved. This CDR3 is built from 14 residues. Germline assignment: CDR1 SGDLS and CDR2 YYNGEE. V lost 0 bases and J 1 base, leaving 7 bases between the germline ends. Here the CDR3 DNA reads TGTGCCAGCAGCGTAGTGGCAGAGAACACTGAAGCTTTCTTT. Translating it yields CASSVVAENTEAFF.

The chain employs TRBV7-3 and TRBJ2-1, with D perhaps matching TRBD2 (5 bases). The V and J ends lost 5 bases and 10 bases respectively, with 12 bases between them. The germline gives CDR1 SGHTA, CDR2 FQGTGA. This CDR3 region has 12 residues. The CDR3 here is CASSPQGGEQFF. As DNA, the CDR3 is TGTGCCAGCAGCCCTCAAGGCGGGGAGCAGTTCTTC.

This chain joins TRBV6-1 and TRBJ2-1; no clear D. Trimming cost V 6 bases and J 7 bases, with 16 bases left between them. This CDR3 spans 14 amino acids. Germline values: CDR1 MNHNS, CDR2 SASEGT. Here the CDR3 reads CASRKGHPVNEQFF. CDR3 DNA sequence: TGTGCCAGCAGGAAGGGCCACCCGGTAAATGAGCAGTTCTTC.

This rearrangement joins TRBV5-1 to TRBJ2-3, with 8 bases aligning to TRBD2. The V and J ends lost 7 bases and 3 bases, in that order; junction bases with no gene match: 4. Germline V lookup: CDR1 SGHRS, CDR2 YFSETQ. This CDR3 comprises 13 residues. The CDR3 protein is CASGTSGTDTQYF. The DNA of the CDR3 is TGCGCCAGCGGGACTAGTGGGACAGATACGCAGTATTTT.

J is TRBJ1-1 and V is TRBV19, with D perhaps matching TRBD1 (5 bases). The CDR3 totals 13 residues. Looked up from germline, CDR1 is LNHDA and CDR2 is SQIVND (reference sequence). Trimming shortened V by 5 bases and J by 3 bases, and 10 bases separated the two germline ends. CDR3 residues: CASSWLGDTEAFF. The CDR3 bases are TGTGCCAGTAGTTGGCTGGGGGACACTGAAGCTTTCTTT.

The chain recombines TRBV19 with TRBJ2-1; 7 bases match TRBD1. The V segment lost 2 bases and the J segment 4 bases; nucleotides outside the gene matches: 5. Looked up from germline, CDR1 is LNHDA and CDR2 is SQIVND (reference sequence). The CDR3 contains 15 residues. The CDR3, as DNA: TGTGCCAGTAGTATATCGACAGGGAAATACAATGAGCAGTTCTTC. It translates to CASSISTGKYNEQFF.

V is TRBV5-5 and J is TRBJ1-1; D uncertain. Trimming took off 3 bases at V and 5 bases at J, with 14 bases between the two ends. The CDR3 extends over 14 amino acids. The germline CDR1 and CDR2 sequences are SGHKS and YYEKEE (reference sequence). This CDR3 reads CASSSYSKETEAFF. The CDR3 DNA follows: TGTGCCAGCAGCTCGTACAGCAAAGAGACTGAAGCTTTCTTT.

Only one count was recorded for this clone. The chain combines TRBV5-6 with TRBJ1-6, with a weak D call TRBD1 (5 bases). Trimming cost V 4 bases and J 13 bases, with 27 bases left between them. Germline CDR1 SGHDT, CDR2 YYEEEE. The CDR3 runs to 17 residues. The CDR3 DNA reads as TGTGCCAGCAGCCGAGGTTGGGGGGATTTGCAGGGAAGGCCCCTCCACTTT. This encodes CASSRGWGDLQGRPLHF. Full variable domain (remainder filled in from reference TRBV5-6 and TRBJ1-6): DAGVTQSPTHLIKTRGQQVTLRCSPKSGHDTVSWYQQALGQGPQFIFQYYEEEERQRGNFPDRFSGHQFPNYSSELNVNALLLGDSALYLCASSRGWGDLQGRPLHFGNGTRLTVT.

Written as DNA, the CDR3 is TGCGCCAGCAGCCCGGGACTCACTACAGATACGCAGTATTTT. Translation: CASSPGLTTDTQYF. This rearrangement joins TRBV5-1 to TRBJ2-3, with D possibly matching TRBD2 (6 bases). Germline V CDR1 and CDR2: SGHRS, YFSETQ. Deletions cut 4 bases from V and 3 bases from J, with 12 bases between. The CDR3 has 14 residues.

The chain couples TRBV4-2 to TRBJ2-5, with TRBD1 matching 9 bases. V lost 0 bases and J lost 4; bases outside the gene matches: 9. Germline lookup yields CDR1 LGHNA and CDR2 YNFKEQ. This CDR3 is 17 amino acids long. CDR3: CASSQERTGEEGETQYF. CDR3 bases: TGTGCCAGCAGCCAAGAAAGGACAGGGGAGGAAGGAGAGACCCAGTACTTC.

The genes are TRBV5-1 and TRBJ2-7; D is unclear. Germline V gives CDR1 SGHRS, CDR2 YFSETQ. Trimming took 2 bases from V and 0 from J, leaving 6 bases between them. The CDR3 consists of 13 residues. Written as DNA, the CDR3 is TGCGCCAGCAGCTTCCCCGACTCCTACGAGCAGTACTTC. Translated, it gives CASSFPDSYEQYF. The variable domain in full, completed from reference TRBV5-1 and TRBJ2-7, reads KAGVTQTPRYLIKTRGQQVTLSCSPISGHRSVSWYQQTPGQGLQFLFEYFSETQRNKGNFPGRFSGRQFSNSRSEMNVSTLELGDSALYLCASSFPDSYEQYFGPGTRLTVT.

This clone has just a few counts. In nucleotides, the CDR3 is TGCGCCAGCAGTGACGGGAGGGGCACTGAAGCTTTCTTT. Protein: CASSDGRGTEAFF. This rearrangement joins TRBV10-2 to TRBJ1-1, with D maybe TRBD1 (5 bases). Per the germline V gene, CDR1 is WSHSY and CDR2 is SAAADI. The CDR3 consists of 13 residues. The V end was cut by 3 bases, the J end by 4 bases, with 9 bases between.

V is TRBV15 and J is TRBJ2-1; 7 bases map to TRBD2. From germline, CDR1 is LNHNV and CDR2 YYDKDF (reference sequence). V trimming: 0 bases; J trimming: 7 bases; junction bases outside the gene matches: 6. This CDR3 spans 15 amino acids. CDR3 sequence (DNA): TGTGCCACCAGCAGAGATGGCGGGAGTCCGAATGAGCAGTTCTTC. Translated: CATSRDGGSPNEQFF.